The 10 T cell receptor beta chains below come from one sample, sequenced in a study of OX40 agonist ivuxolimab in advanced cancers. Assay used: immunoSEQ multiplex PCR; TCRdb lists only in-frame clones, some missing. The sample contains around 86,000 clones, approximately 91% of which appear only once. The source material was CD4+ or CD8+ T cells sorted from blood, sampled in a trial of the OX40 agonist ivuxolimab. The receptors originated from an adult with an advanced solid tumor such as melanoma, head and neck, liver or kidney cancer.

This chain uses TRBV5-4 with TRBJ2-5; 13 bases agree with TRBD2. Germline CDR1 and CDR2: SGHNT and YYREEE (reference sequence). The J segment lost 4 bases and the V segment lost 4 bases, leaving 4 bases of the junction unmatched. The CDR3 contains 15 residues. The chain's CDR3 is CASSNGLAGVETQYF. As DNA, the CDR3 is TGTGCCAGCAGCAACGGACTAGCGGGAGTAGAGACCCAGTACTTC.

This clone has a single count. The chain combines TRBV5-4 with TRBJ1-2, with 10 positions matching TRBD1. This CDR3 contains 15 residues. CDR1 is SGHNT and CDR2 is YYREEE in the germline V gene (reference sequence). V was pared by 4 bases and J by 3 bases, with 6 bases of the junction left unmatched. The CDR3 region is CASSPGTGVDYGYTF. CDR3 coding DNA: TGTGCCAGCAGCCCAGGGACAGGGGTGGACTATGGCTACACCTTC.

The chain uses TRBV27 and TRBJ1-6; D possibly corresponds to TRBD1 (6 bases). Germline-derived CDR1 and CDR2 are MNHEY and SMNVEV (reference sequence). V was shortened by 4 bases and J by 16 bases, with 20 bases between the two germline ends. This CDR3 region has 14 residues. The CDR3, as DNA: TGTGCCAGCAGTTCCCTAAGACAGGCCCCTGAGCTCCACTTT. Residues: CASSSLRQAPELHF.

The V and J genes are TRBV9 and TRBJ2-1; TRBD2 matches at 9 bases. This CDR3 is built from 15 residues. V gave up 0 bases and J gave up 8 bases; unmatched junction bases: 6. Germline lookup yields CDR1 SGDLS and CDR2 YYNGEE. The CDR3 sequence is CASSVVIAGVHEQFF. DNA of the CDR3: TGTGCCAGCAGCGTAGTCATAGCGGGAGTTCATGAGCAGTTCTTC.

This chain uses TRBV7-7 with TRBJ2-2; D remains ambiguous. From germline, CDR1 is SSHAT and CDR2 FNYEAQ (reference sequence). Trimming cost V 5 bases and J 3 bases, with 10 bases left between them. CDR3 size: 14 residues. The CDR3 here is CASSRQAHTGELFF. The CDR3 DNA is TGTGCCAGCAGCAGGCAGGCCCACACCGGGGAGCTGTTTTTT.

This chain joins TRBV6-6 and TRBJ1-5, with D unclear. The V gene lost 7 bases and the J gene lost 0 bases, with 16 bases spanning the gap. This CDR3 region has 16 residues. Per the germline V gene, CDR1 is MNHNY and CDR2 is SVGAGI (reference sequence). CDR3 sequence reads: CASTNGRADSNQPQHF. CDR3 in DNA: TGTGCCAGCACCAACGGGAGGGCAGATAGCAATCAGCCCCAGCATTTT.

The chain links TRBV5-4 to TRBJ1-6; D unclear. The V gene lost 2 bases and the J gene lost 7 bases, with 10 bases spanning the gap. CDR3 length: 14 residues. Germline V gives CDR1 SGHNT, CDR2 YYREEE (reference sequence). CDR3 sequence reads: CASSFEGRNSPLHF. The CDR3 region has the DNA TGTGCCAGCAGCTTCGAGGGAAGGAATTCACCCCTCCACTTT.

This clone showed up just once. V gene TRBV6-4 combines with J gene TRBJ2-3; 9 bases match TRBD2. CDR3 length equals 16 residues. With 2 bases clipped from V and 6 bases from J, the junction kept 9 bases outside the gene matches. Germline loops: CDR1 MRHNA, CDR2 SNTAGT. As DNA, the CDR3 is TGTGCCAGCAGTGACACTTTCGGCGGGAGGGAGGATACGCAGTATTTT. Its translation is CASSDTFGGREDTQYF.

The chain couples TRBV5-8 to TRBJ2-3, with D tentatively TRBD2 (6 bases). The germline V gene has CDR1 SGHTS and CDR2 YDEGEE. The ends were cut back, 3 bases at V and 7 bases at J, with 18 bases in the middle. This CDR3 contains 15 residues. The CDR3 is CASSSGLPTYHTQYF. The CDR3 nucleotides read TGTGCCAGCAGCTCGGGACTGCCGACTTACCATACGCAGTATTTT. Variable domain in full (rest from reference TRBV5-8 and TRBJ2-3): EAGVTQSPTHLIKTRGQQATLRCSPISGHTSVYWYQQALGLGLQFLLWYDEGEERNRGNFPPRFSGRQFPNYSSELNVNALELEDSALYLCASSSGLPTYHTQYFGPGTRLTVL.

The chain joins TRBV7-8 to TRBJ2-1; maybe TRBD1 (5 bases). The CDR3 loop spans 16 amino acids. Germline CDR1 and CDR2: SGHVS and FQNEAQ. V was trimmed by 1 base and J by 8 bases, leaving 18 bases between them. CDR3 in DNA: TGTGCCAGCAGCTTAGTATTGTCCCAAGCAGGGTATGAGCAGTTCTTC. Its translation: CASSLVLSQAGYEQFF.